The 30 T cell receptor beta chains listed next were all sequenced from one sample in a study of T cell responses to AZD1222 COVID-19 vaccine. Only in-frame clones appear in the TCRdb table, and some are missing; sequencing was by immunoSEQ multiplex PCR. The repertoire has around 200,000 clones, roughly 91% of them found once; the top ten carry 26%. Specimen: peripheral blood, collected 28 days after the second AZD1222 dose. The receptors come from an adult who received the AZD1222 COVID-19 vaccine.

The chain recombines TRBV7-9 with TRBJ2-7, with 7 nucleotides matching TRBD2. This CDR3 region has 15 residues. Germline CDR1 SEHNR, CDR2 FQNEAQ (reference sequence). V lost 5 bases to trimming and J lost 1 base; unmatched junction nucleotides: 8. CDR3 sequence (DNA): TGTGCCAGCAGCCATGGGGGGGAAAGGTCCTACGAGCAGTACTTC. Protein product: CASSHGGERSYEQYF.

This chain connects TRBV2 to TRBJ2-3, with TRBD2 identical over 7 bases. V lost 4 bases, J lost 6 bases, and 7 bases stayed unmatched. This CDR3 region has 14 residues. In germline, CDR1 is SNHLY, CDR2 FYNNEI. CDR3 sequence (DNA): TGTGCCAGCAGTGGACTAGCTGACTACGATACGCAGTATTTT. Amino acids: CASSGLADYDTQYF. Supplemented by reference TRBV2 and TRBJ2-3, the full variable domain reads EPEVTQTPSHQVTQMGQEVILRCVPISNHLYFYWYRQILGQKVEFLVSFYNNEISEKSEIFDDQFSVERPDGSNFTLKIRSTKLEDSAMYFCASSGLADYDTQYFGPGTRLTVL.

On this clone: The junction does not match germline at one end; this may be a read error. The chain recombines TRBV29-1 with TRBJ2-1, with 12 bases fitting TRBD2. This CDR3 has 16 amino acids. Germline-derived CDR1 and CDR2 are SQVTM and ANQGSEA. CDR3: CSAEPWGLAGYNEQFF. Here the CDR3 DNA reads TGCAGCGCTGAACCTTGGGGACTAGCGGGCTACAATGAGCAGTTCTTC.

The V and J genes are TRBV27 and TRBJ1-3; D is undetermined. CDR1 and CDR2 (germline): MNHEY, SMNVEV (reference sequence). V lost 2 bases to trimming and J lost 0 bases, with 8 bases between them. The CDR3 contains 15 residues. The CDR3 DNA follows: TGTGCCAGCAGTTTAAACCGAGGCTCTGGAAACACCATATATTTT. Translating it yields CASSLNRGSGNTIYF.

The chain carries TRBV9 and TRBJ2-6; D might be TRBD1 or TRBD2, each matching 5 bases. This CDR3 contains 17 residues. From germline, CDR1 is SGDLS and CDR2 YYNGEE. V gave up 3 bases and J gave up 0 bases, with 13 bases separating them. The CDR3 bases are TGTGCCAGCAGCGGACGGGACGTACCCTCTGGGGCCAACGTCCTGACTTTC. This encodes CASSGRDVPSGANVLTF.

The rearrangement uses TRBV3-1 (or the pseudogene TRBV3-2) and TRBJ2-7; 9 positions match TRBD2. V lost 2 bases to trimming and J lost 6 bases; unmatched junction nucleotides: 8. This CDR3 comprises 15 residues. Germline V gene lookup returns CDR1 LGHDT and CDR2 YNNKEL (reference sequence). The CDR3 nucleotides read TGTGCCAGCAGCCAAATAGCGGGAGTCCGGGTCGAGCAGTACTTC. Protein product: CASSQIAGVRVEQYF.

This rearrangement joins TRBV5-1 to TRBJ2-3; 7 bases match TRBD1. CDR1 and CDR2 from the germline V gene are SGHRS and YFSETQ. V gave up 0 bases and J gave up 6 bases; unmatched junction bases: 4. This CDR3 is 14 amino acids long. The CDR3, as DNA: TGCGCCAGCAGCTTGGAGGGGGCCGGGGATACGCAGTATTTT. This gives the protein CASSLEGAGDTQYF.

The CDR3 region has the DNA TGTGCCAGCAGCTTAGAGACTAGCGGGATTTTGTGGTTCTTC. Amino acids: CASSLETSGILWFF. The chain carries TRBV7-2 and TRBJ2-1; 11 bases align to TRBD2. Germline CDR1 reads SGHTA; CDR2 reads FQGNSA. The V and J ends lost 1 base and 15 bases, in that order; junction bases with no gene match: 8. This CDR3 comprises 14 residues.

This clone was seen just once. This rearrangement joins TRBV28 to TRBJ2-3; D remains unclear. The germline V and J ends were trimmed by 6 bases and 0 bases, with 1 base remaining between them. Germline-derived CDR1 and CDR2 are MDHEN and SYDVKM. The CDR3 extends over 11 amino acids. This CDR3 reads CASRSTDTQYF. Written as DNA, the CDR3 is TGTGCCAGCAGGAGCACAGATACGCAGTATTTT. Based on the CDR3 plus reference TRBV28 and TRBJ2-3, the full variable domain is DVKVTQSSRYLVKRTGEKVFLECVQDMDHENMFWYRQDPGLGLRLIYFSYDVKMKEKGDIPEGYSVSREKKERFSLILESASTNQTSMYLCASRSTDTQYFGPGTRLTVL.

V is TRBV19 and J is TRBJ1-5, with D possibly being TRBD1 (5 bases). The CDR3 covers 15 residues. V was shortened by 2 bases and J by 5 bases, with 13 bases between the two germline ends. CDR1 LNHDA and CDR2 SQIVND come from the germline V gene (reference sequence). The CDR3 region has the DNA TGTGCCAGTAGTATAAGGACAATTGGGGATCAGCCCCAGCATTTT. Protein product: CASSIRTIGDQPQHF.

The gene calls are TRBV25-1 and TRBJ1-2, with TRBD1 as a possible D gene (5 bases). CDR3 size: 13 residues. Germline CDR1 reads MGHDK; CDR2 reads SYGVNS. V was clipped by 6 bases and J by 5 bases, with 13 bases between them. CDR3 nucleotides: TGTGCCAGCAGCGGGGGGGGAGTATATGGCTACACCTTC. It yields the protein CASSGGGVYGYTF.

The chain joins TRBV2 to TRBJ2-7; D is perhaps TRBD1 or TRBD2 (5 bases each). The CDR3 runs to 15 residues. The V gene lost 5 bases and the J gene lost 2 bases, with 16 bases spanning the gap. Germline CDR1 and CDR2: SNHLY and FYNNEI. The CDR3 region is CASSLRTGATYEQYF. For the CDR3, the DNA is TGTGCCAGCAGTTTACGGACCGGGGCCACCTACGAGCAGTACTTC.

The CDR3 sequence: CPPPQLRTRGGTGELFF. The CDR3 DNA follows: TGCCCCCCCCCTCAACTCCGAACCAGGGGCGGCACCGGGGAGCTGTTTTTT. J is TRBJ2-2 and V is TRBV23-1, with D perhaps TRBD1 (6 bases). Being an ORF, TRBV23-1 has a function that is uncertain. This CDR3 comprises 17 residues.

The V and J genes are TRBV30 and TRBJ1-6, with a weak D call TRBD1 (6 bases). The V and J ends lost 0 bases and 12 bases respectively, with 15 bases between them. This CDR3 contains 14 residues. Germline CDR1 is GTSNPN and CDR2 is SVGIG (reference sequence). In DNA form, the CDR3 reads TGTGCCTGGAGTGTACTAGACGTAGGGGGACCCCTCCACTTT. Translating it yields CAWSVLDVGGPLHF.

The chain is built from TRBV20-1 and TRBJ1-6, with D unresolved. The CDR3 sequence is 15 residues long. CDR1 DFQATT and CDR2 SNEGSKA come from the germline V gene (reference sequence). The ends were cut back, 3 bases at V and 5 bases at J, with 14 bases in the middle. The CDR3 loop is CSASGRDLNNSPLHF. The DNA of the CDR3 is TGCAGTGCTAGTGGTAGGGATCTCAATAATTCACCCCTCCACTTT.

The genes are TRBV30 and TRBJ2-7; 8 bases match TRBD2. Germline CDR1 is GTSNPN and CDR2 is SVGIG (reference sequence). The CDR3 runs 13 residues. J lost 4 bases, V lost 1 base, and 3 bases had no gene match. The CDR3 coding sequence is TGTGCCTGGAGTGGGTCGGGAGGGTACGAGCAGTACTTC. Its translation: CAWSGSGGYEQYF. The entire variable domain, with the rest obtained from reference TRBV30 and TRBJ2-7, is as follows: SQTIHQWPATLVQPVGSPLSLECTVEGTSNPNLYWYRQAAGRGLQLLFYSVGIGQISSEVPQNLSASRPQDRQFILSSKKLLLSDSGFYLCAWSGSGGYEQYFGPGTRLTVT.

CDR3 protein: CASTPGPSSYNSPLHF. The CDR3 DNA follows: TGTGCCAGCACCCCGGGGCCGAGCTCCTATAATTCACCCCTCCACTTT. J is TRBJ1-6 and V is TRBV28; D is perhaps TRBD1 (5 bases). This CDR3 region has 16 residues. V was pared by 7 bases and J by 0 bases, with 13 bases between. Germline V lookup: CDR1 MDHEN, CDR2 SYDVKM. Complete variable domain (other parts from reference TRBV28 and TRBJ1-6): DVKVTQSSRYLVKRTGEKVFLECVQDMDHENMFWYRQDPGLGLRLIYFSYDVKMKEKGDIPEGYSVSREKKERFSLILESASTNQTSMYLCASTPGPSSYNSPLHFGNGTRLTVT.

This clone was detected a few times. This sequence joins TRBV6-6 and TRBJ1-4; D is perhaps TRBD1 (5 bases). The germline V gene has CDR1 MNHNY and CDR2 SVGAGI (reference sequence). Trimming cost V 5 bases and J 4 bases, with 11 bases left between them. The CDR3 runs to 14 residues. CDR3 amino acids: CASSDYRYNEKLFF. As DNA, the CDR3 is TGTGCCAGCAGTGACTACAGGTATAATGAAAAACTGTTTTTT.

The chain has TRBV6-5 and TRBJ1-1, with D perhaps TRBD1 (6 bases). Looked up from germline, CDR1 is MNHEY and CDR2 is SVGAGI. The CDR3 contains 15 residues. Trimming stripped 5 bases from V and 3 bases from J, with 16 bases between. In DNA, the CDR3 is TGTGCCAGCAGTCGAATTCGGGGGGCACACACTGAAGCTTTCTTT. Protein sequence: CASSRIRGAHTEAFF.

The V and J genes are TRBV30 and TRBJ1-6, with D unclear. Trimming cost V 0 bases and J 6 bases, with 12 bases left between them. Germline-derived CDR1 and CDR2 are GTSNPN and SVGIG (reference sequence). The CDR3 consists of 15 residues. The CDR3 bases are TGTGCCTGGAGTGTAGGCGGCGGCCGTAATTCACCCCTCCACTTT. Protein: CAWSVGGGRNSPLHF.

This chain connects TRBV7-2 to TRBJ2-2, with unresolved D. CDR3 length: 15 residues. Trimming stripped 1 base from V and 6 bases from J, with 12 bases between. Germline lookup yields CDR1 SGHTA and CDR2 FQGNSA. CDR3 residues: CASSLEVGNSGELFF. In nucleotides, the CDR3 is TGTGCCAGCAGCTTAGAGGTGGGGAATTCCGGGGAGCTGTTTTTT.

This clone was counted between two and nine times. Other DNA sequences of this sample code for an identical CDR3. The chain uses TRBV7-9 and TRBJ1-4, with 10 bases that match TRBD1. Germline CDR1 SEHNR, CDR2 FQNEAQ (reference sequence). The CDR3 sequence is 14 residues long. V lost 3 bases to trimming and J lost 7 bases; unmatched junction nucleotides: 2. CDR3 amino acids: CASSLGTGVEKLFF. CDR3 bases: TGTGCCAGCAGCTTGGGGACAGGGGTTGAAAAACTGTTTTTT.

CDR3 sequence reads: CASSLGQGSYNEQFF. The CDR3, as DNA: TGTGCCAGCAGCTTGGGACAGGGTTCCTACAATGAGCAGTTCTTC. The V gene is TRBV11-2, the J gene TRBJ2-1; 9 bases line up with TRBD1. Germline V CDR1 and CDR2: SGHAT, FQNNGV. The CDR3 is 15 residues long. Trimming at V came to 3 bases and at J to 1 base, leaving 1 base not matched to a gene.

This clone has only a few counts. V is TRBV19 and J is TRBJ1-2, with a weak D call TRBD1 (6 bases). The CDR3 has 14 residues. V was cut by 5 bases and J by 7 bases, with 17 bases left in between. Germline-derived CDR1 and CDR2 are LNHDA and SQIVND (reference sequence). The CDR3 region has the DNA TGTGCCAGTAGTGCCACAGGGACCTCTCTTGGCTACACCTTC. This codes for CASSATGTSLGYTF.

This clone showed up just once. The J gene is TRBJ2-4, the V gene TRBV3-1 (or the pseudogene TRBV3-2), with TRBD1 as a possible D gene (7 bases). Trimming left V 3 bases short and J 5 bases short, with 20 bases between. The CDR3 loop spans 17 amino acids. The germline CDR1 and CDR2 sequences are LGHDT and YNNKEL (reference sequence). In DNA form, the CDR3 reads TGTGCCAGCAGCCACGGGCAGGGGGGTTTTATGGAAAACATTCAGTACTTC. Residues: CASSHGQGGFMENIQYF.

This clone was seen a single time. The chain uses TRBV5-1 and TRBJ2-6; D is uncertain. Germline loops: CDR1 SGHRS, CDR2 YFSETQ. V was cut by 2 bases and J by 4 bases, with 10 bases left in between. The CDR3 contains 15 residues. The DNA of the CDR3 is TGCGCCAGCAGCTTTAGCTTAACCGGGGCCAACGTCCTGACTTTC. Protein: CASSFSLTGANVLTF.

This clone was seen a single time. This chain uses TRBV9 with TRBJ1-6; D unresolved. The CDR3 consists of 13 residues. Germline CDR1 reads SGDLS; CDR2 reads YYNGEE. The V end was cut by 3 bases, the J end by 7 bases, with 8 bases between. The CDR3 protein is CASSGTSNSPLHF. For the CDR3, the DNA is TGTGCCAGCAGCGGGACCTCGAATTCACCCCTCCACTTT.

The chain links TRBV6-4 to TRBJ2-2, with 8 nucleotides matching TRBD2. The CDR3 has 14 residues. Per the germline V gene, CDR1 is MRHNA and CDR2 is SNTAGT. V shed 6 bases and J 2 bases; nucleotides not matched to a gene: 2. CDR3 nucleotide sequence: TGTGCCAGCAGAGCGGGAGAAAACACCGGGGAGCTGTTTTTT. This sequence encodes CASRAGENTGELFF.

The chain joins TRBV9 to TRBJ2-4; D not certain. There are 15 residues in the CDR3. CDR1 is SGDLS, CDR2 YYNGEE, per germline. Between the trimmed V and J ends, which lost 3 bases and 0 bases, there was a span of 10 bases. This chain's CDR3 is CASSGHDSAKNIQYF. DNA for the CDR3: TGTGCCAGCAGCGGTCACGACTCAGCCAAAAACATTCAGTACTTC.

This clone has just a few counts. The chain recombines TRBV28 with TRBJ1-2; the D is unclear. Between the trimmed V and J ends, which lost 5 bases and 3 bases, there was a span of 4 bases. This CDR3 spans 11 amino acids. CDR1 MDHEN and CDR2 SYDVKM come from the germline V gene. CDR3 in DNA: TGTGCCAGCAGTACTGACTATGGCTACACCTTC. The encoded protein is CASSTDYGYTF.